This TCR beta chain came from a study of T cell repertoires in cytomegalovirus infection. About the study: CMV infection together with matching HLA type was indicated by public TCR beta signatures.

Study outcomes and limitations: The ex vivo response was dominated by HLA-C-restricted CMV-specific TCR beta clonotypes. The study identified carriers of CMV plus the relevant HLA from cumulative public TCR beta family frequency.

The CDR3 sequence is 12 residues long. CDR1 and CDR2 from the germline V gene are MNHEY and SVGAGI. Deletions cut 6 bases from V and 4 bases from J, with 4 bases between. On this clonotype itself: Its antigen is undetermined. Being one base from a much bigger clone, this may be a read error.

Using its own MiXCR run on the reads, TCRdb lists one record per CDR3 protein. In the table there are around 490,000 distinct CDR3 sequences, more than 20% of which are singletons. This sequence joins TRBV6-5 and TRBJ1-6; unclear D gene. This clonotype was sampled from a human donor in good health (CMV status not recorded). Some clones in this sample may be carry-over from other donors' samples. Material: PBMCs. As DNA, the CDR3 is TGTGCCAGCAGACAGTATAATTCACCCCTCCACTTT. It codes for CASRQYNSPLHF.